The 14 T cell receptor beta chains presented below share a single source sample, sequenced in a study of beta chain features in type 1 diabetes. Study results and limitations: Patients with Type 1 diabetes showed moderately but significantly shorter TCRB CDR3s in all four CD4+ subsets.

The antigens these receptors bind are not known. Isolated RNA was reverse transcribed in full, so expressed TCRB transcripts were sequenced. TCRdb's copy holds only in-frame clones and misses some; the assay was immunoSEQ multiplex PCR. The sample holds 600,000 to 700,000 clones, about an eighth seen once. The sample consisted of naive CD4+ T cells from blood. Every receptor here comes from a man younger than 35 with type 1 diabetes.

This clone was picked up a small number of times. The V and J genes are TRBV9 and TRBJ1-5; 9 bases map to TRBD1. There are 15 residues in the CDR3. CDR1 is SGDLS, CDR2 YYNGEE, per germline. Unmatched junction bases numbered 9, after V lost 4 bases and J lost 7 bases. The CDR3 region is CASSPGTGQGQPQHF. As DNA, the CDR3 is TGTGCCAGCAGCCCAGGGACAGGGCAGGGACAGCCCCAGCATTTT.

This clone was counted a few times. The chain uses TRBV5-4 and TRBJ2-1; 7 bases align to TRBD2. Germline-derived CDR1 and CDR2 are SGHNT and YYREEE (reference sequence). V lost 4 bases to trimming and J lost 6 bases; unmatched junction nucleotides: 4. This CDR3 comprises 13 residues. The CDR3 here is CASSRDYTNEQFF. CDR3 DNA sequence: TGTGCCAGCAGCAGGGACTATACCAATGAGCAGTTCTTC.

This clone was observed a handful of times. J is TRBJ1-1 and V is TRBV4-1; 7 bases align to TRBD1. This CDR3 contains 16 residues. In germline, CDR1 is MGHRA, CDR2 YSYEKL. Unmatched junction bases numbered 8, after V lost 3 bases and J lost 1 base. In nucleotides, the CDR3 is TGCGCCAGCAGCCATCCTCGACAGGGCTGGAACACTGAAGCTTTCTTT. The encoded protein is CASSHPRQGWNTEAFF.

This clone has just one count. The sample contains more than one DNA sequence encoding this CDR3. The rearrangement links TRBV5-1 to TRBJ1-2; D perhaps matches TRBD1 (5 bases). The germline V gene encodes CDR1 SGHRS and CDR2 YFSETQ. CDR3 length: 12 amino acids. Trimming pared 0 bases from V and 8 bases from J, leaving 8 bases between. The CDR3 is CASSLGGDGYTF. The CDR3 bases are TGCGCCAGCAGCTTGGGAGGGGACGGCTACACCTTC. Combining the CDR3 with reference TRBV5-1 and TRBJ1-2 gives the whole variable domain KAGVTQTPRYLIKTRGQQVTLSCSPISGHRSVSWYQQTPGQGLQFLFEYFSETQRNKGNFPGRFSGRQFSNSRSEMNVSTLELGDSALYLCASSLGGDGYTFGSGTRLTVV.

In this sample, this clone turned up a few times. The V call is TRBV5-1, the J call TRBJ2-5; no clear D gene. The J call could be wrong; TRBJ2-7 is a better fit for the DNA end. The germline V gene has CDR1 SGHRS and CDR2 YFSETQ. This CDR3 spans 11 amino acids. The CDR3 DNA follows: TGCGCCAGCAGCTTGGGGGGCGAGCAGTACTTC. It yields the protein CASSLGGEQYF.

Only a few counts were recorded for this clone. The chain joins TRBV28 to TRBJ1-2; D is uncertain. The germline V gene encodes CDR1 MDHEN and CDR2 SYDVKM. V was clipped by 5 bases and J by 11 bases, with 12 bases between them. CDR3 size: 11 residues. CDR3 coding DNA: TGTGCCAGCAGTGGATTGGAACGTTACACCTTC. This gives the protein CASSGLERYTF.

As to this clone: At the DNA level, this CDR3 is encoded by other sequences in the same sample as well. The chain links TRBV10-3 to TRBJ1-2; TRBD1 might be the D (5 bases). Trimming took off 2 bases at V and 4 bases at J, with 8 bases between the two ends. This CDR3 is built from 13 residues. Germline V gene lookup returns CDR1 ENHRY and CDR2 SYGVKD. The CDR3, as DNA: TGTGCCATCAGTGAGGGGACCTCCTATGGCTACACCTTC. Translating gives CAISEGTSYGYTF.

This clone was counted a few times. The chain recombines TRBV27 with TRBJ1-3; D ambiguous. Germline lookup yields CDR1 MNHEY and CDR2 SMNVEV (reference sequence). This CDR3 region has 13 residues. Deletions cut 6 bases from V and 0 bases from J, with 6 bases between. The CDR3 reads CASRDLSGNTIYF. CDR3 DNA sequence: TGTGCCAGCAGGGACCTCTCTGGAAACACCATATATTTT.

This clone has only a few counts. The J gene is TRBJ2-5, the V gene TRBV7-9, with 7 bases lining up with TRBD1. Germline V gene sequence: CDR1 SEHNR, CDR2 FQNEAQ (reference sequence). The junction had 9 bases not matched to a gene; V was cut back by 1 base and J by 4 bases. The CDR3 is 16 amino acids. CDR3 DNA sequence: TGTGCCAGCAGCTTAGACCAGGGGGTATCGAGAGAGACCCAGTACTTC. Protein: CASSLDQGVSRETQYF.

The rearrangement uses TRBV5-1 and TRBJ1-5; no definite D call. Germline values: CDR1 SGHRS, CDR2 YFSETQ. Between the trimmed V and J ends, which lost 0 bases and 11 bases, there was a span of 12 bases. The CDR3 sequence is 13 residues long. The CDR3 spells CASSLEGPRAQHF. The CDR3 DNA is TGCGCCAGCAGCTTGGAAGGGCCCCGGGCCCAGCATTTT.

This clone was picked up a small number of times. The chain couples TRBV11-3 to TRBJ2-1, with TRBD1 matching 7 bases. This CDR3 spans 13 amino acids. The junction had 4 bases not matched to a gene; V was cut back by 5 bases and J by 6 bases. Per germline, CDR1 SGHNT and CDR2 YENEEA. CDR3 bases: TGTGCCAGCAGCCCGACAGGGACCAATGAGCAGTTCTTC. Translation gives CASSPTGTNEQFF.

The table lists this clone with a few counts. The rearrangement joins TRBV11-2 to TRBJ1-1; 9 bases match TRBD1. V was clipped by 0 bases and J by 6 bases; unmatched bases: 5. Germline-derived CDR1 and CDR2 are SGHAT and FQNNGV. This CDR3 spans 15 amino acids. The CDR3 loop is CASSLEQGAIAEAFF. The CDR3 region has the DNA TGTGCCAGCAGCTTAGAACAGGGGGCGATTGCTGAAGCTTTCTTT.

The chain uses TRBV19 and TRBJ2-1; D perhaps matches TRBD1 (5 bases). The CDR3 extends over 14 amino acids. Deletions cut 4 bases from V and 9 bases from J, with 16 bases between. Germline V gene lookup returns CDR1 LNHDA and CDR2 SQIVND (reference sequence). Here the CDR3 reads CASSTQGPTGEQFF. Here the CDR3 DNA reads TGTGCCAGTAGTACCCAGGGCCCTACGGGTGAGCAGTTCTTC. The whole variable domain, remainder taken from reference TRBV19 and TRBJ2-1, is DGGITQSPKYLFRKEGQNVTLSCEQNLNHDAMYWYRQDPGQGLRLIYYSQIVNDFQKGDIAEGYSVSREKKESFPLTVTSAQKNPTAFYLCASSTQGPTGEQFFGPGTRLTVL.

The chain uses TRBV28 and TRBJ1-2; TRBD1 aligns across 7 bases. CDR1 and CDR2 from the germline V gene are MDHEN and SYDVKM. V shed 5 bases, J shed 5 bases, and the junction held 5 bases outside the gene matches. The CDR3 contains 13 residues. The CDR3: CASSPGGQYGYTF. The CDR3 DNA follows: TGTGCCAGCAGTCCCGGGGGACAGTATGGCTACACCTTC.